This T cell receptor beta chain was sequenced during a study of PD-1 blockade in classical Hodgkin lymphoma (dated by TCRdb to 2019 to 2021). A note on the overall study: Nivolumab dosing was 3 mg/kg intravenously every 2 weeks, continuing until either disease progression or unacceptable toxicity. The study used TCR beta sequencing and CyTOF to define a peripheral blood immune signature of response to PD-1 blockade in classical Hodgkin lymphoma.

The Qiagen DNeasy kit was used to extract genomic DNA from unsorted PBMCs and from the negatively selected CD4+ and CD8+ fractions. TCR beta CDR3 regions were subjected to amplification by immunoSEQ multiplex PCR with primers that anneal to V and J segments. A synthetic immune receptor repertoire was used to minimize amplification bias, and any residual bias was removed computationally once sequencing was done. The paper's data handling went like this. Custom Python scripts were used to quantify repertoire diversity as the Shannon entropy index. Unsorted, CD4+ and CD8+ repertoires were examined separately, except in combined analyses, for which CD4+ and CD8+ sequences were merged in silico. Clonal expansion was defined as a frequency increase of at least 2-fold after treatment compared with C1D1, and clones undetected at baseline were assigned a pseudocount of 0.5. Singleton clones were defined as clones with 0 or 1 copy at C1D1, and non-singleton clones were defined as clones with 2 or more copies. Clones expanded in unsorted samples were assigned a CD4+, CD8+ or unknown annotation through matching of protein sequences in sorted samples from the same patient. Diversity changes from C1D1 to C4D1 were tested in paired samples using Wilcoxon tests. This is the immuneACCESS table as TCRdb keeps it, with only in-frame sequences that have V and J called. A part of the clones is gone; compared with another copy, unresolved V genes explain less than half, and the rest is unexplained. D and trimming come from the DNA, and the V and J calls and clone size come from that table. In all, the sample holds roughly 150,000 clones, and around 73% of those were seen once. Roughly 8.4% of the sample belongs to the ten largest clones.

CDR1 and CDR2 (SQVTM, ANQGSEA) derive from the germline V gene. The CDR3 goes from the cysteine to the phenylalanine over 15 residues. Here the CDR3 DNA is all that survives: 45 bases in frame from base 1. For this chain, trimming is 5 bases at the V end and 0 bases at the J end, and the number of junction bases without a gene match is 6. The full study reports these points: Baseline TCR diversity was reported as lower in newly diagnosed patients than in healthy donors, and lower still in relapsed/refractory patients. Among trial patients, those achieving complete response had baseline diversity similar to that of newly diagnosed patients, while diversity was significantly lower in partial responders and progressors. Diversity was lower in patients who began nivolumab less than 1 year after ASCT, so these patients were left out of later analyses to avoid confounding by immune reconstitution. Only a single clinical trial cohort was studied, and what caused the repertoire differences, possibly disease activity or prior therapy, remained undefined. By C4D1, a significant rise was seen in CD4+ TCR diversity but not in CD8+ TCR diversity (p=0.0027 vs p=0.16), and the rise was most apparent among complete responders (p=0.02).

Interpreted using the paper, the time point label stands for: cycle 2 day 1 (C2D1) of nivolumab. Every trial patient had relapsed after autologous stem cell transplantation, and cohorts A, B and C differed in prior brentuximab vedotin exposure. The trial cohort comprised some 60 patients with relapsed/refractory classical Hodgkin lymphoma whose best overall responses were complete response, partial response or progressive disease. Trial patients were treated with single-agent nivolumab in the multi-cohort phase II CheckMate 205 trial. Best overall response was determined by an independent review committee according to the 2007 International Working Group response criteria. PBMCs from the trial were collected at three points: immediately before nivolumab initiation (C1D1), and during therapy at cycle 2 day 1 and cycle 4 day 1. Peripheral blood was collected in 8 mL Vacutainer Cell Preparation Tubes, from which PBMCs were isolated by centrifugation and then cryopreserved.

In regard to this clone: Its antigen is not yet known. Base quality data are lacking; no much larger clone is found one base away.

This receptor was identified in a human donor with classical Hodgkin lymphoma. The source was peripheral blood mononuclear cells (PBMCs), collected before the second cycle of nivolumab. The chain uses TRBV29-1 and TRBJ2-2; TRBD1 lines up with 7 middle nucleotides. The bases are TGCAGCGTTACCGGGACAGCGTCGAACACCGGGGAGCTGTTTTTT. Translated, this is CSVTGTASNTGELFF.